The rows below give T cell receptor beta chains drawn from one sample of a study of human T cells and chemical hapten exposure. TCRdb ran MiXCR on the RACE reads and lists one entry per CDR3 protein. The sample has around 200,000 distinct CDR3 sequences, almost 30% seen once. The starting material was whole blood, obtained in connection with sensitization to the hapten diphenylcyclopropenone (DPC). The origin of the receptors is a woman aged 25 to 39 with alopecia areata. Some clones in this sample may be carry-over from other donors' samples. Both conserved end residues are part of each CDR3. Each record gives: J gene, D gene, clone size, V gene, CDR3 DNA, CDR3 protein. The D gene is left open where the match is weak. Size values are once, few and many counts, or a class for expanded clones, and some rows have none.

TRBJ2-7,.,.,TRBV10-1,TGCGCCAGCAGTGCACAGGCGTTTGGAGAGCAGTACTTC,CASSAQAFGEQYF
TRBJ2-5,TRBD1,.,TRBV4-2,TGTGCCAGCAGCCCAGGGGACAGCGCCACGTACCAAGAGACCCAGTACTTC,CASSPGDSATYQETQYF
TRBJ1-5,.,.,TRBV6-2/TRBV6-3,TGTGCCAGCAGTTACAATGTGAATCGGCCCCAGCATTTT,CASSYNVNRPQHF
TRBJ2-3,TRBD2,.,TRBV10-1,TGCGCCAGCAGTGACCTAGCGGGAGCCACAGATACGCAGTATTTT,CASSDLAGATDTQYF
TRBJ1-5,.,.,TRBV4-3,TGCGCCAGCAGCCAACACGCAGGGGTAACGGGTCAGCCCCAGCATTTT,CASSQHAGVTGQPQHF
TRBJ2-1,.,.,TRBV5-1,TGCGCCAGCAGGGGGGCTCTAGGGGGTCCCTCCTACAATGAGCAGTTCTTC,CASRGALGGPSYNEQFF
TRBJ2-7,.,.,TRBV28,TGTGCCAGCTCCCCCGGGGGTGCACGATGGGAGCAGTACTTC,CASSPGGARWEQYF
TRBJ2-2,.,few,TRBV7-9,TGTGCCAGCGTTGGCGCGAACACCGGGGAGCTGTTTTTT,CASVGANTGELFF
TRBJ1-1,TRBD1,.,TRBV11-2,TGTGCCAGCAGTCCACAGGGGGCGTTCACTGAAGCTTTCTTT,CASSPQGAFTEAFF
TRBJ1-1,.,.,TRBV25-1,TGTGCCAGCAGTGAAATGGGGGGGCGGACCACTGAAGCTTTCTTT,CASSEMGGRTTEAFF
TRBJ2-1,.,.,TRBV5-1,TGCGCCAGCAGCTTCCGGAGTGCGGTCAATGAGCAGTTCTTC,CASSFRSAVNEQFF
TRBJ1-5,.,.,TRBV28,TGTGCCAGCAGTCTCATTGAGCCCCAGCATTTT,CASSLIEPQHF
TRBJ2-3,TRBD1,many,TRBV6-4,TGTGCCAGCAGTGAACAGGGGGCGCAAGATACGCAGTATTTT,CASSEQGAQDTQYF
TRBJ1-2,.,.,TRBV29-1,TGCAGCGTTGAAGTTGTGACACCGATCTATGGCTACACCTTC,CSVEVVTPIYGYTF
TRBJ1-2,.,.,TRBV29-1,TGCAGCGTTGGTGGCTCCTTGGATGGCTACACCTTC,CSVGGSLDGYTF
TRBJ2-2,TRBD1,.,TRBV7-2,TGTGCCAGCAGCTTTAGGGACAGCGCCACCGGGGAGCTGTTTTTT,CASSFRDSATGELFF
TRBJ2-7,TRBD2,few,TRBV12-3/TRBV12-4,TGTGCCAGCGCTCCTACTAGCGGGAGTTACGAGCAGTACTTC,CASAPTSGSYEQYF
TRBJ2-1,TRBD1,few,TRBV29-1,TGCAGCGTTGTGTCAGGGGGAATCGGGAATGAGCAGTTCTTC,CSVVSGGIGNEQFF
TRBJ1-3,.,.,TRBV11-2,TGTGCCAGCAGCCCACGACCGGGGGGAGGAAACACCATATATTTT,CASSPRPGGGNTIYF
TRBJ2-1,.,.,TRBV6-2/TRBV6-3,TGTGCCAGCATCACTCCCTACAATGAGCAGTTCTTC,CASITPYNEQFF
TRBJ2-3,.,few,TRBV29-1,TGCAGCGTCGCGCTCACAGATACGCAGTATTTT,CSVALTDTQYF
TRBJ2-1,TRBD2,few,TRBV5-1,TGCGCCAGCAGCTTGTCGAGACTAGCGGAGCAGTTCTTC,CASSLSRLAEQFF
TRBJ2-5,TRBD2,few,TRBV29-1,TGCAGCGTAGGGACTAGCGGGGGACAAGAGACCCAGTACTTC,CSVGTSGGQETQYF
TRBJ2-2,TRBD1,.,TRBV7-3,TGTGCCAGCAGCTTAACCTCAAACTACGCCGGGACAGGGGTCACCGGGGAGCTGTTTTTT,CASSLTSNYAGTGVTGELFF
TRBJ1-2,.,.,TRBV30,TGTGCCTGGCGGGACCACTATGGCTACACCTTC,CAWRDHYGYTF
TRBJ2-2,TRBD1,.,TRBV10-3,TGTGCCGGGGGAGACAGGGGCGACGCCGGGGAGCTGTTTTTT,CAGGDRGDAGELFF
TRBJ2-7,TRBD2,few,TRBV7-2,TGTGCCAGCAGCCCTCATGGGGGCGCGGCTAGCGGGGGACGCGTCTACGAGCAGTACTTC,CASSPHGGAASGGRVYEQYF
TRBJ1-6,.,.,TRBV7-2,TGTGCCAGCAGCACCCAACAGGGCTTCACCTATAATTCACCCCTCCACTTT,CASSTQQGFTYNSPLHF
TRBJ1-5,.,.,TRBV20-1,TGCAGTGCTAGTATACAGCGGATCAATCAGCCCCAGCATTTT,CSASIQRINQPQHF
TRBJ2-1,.,once,TRBV29-1,TGCAGCGTCTTGGGGGTCTTCAATGAGCAGTTCTTC,CSVLGVFNEQFF
TRBJ2-7,.,.,TRBV20-1,TGCAGTGCTAGGGACAACCTAAGGATCTACGAGCAGTACTTC,CSARDNLRIYEQYF
TRBJ2-7,.,.,TRBV27,TGTGCCAGCAGTTTTCAGATCACCTACGAGCAGTACTTC,CASSFQITYEQYF
TRBJ2-1,TRBD2,.,TRBV12-3/TRBV12-4,TGTGCCAGCAGTGAGGGACTAGCGGGAGCTGAGCAGTTCTTC,CASSEGLAGAEQFF
TRBJ2-4,.,few,TRBV28,TGTGCCAGCAGTTCATTCATAACAGGAGGCAAAAACATTCAGTACTTC,CASSSFITGGKNIQYF
TRBJ1-1,.,.,TRBV27,TGTGCCAGCAGTTTCCGGGGGACCGGGACACAAGCTTTCTTT,CASSFRGTGTQAFF
TRBJ1-1,.,few,TRBV3-1,TGTGCCAGCAGCCAAGTCGCAGGGGTGAACACTGAAGCTTTCTTT,CASSQVAGVNTEAFF
TRBJ2-7,TRBD1,.,TRBV29-1,TGCAGCGTTGAAGGGACAGGGCTCGACCACGAGCAGTACTTC,CSVEGTGLDHEQYF
TRBJ2-1,TRBD2,.,TRBV6-6,TGTGCCAGCAGTTACTCGGGGGCTAGCGGGAGGTCAAGGCATGAGCAGTTCTTC,CASSYSGASGRSRHEQFF
TRBJ2-7,.,few,TRBV30,TGTGCCGCCGCCGGACAGAGGGAGCAGTACTTC,CAAAGQREQYF
TRBJ2-1,TRBD1,few,TRBV6-1,TGTGCCACCAACCCGGGACAGGGCTATGAGCAGTTCTTC,CATNPGQGYEQFF
TRBJ2-2,.,.,TRBV24-1,TGTGCCACCAGTGATGCCGGGATAGACACCGGGGAGCTGTTTTTT,CATSDAGIDTGELFF
TRBJ1-6,.,few,TRBV28,TGTGCCAGCAGTTTAGGGGCAGGATGGGGTAATTCACCCCTCCACTTT,CASSLGAGWGNSPLHF
TRBJ1-1,.,few,TRBV29-1,TGCAGCGTTGTCAGGGTGATGAACACTGAAGCTTTCTTT,CSVVRVMNTEAFF
TRBJ1-1,TRBD1,.,TRBV5-1,TGCGCCAGCAGCTTTATAGGGGGCGTTCGGAACACTGAAGCTTTCTTT,CASSFIGGVRNTEAFF
TRBJ1-5,.,few,TRBV4-1,TGCGCCAGCAGCCGAGACGGGAGTACGAATCAGCCCCAGCATTTT,CASSRDGSTNQPQHF
TRBJ1-1,.,.,TRBV7-2,TGTGCCAGCAGCTTAGCAAGATGGGGGAGCACTGAAGCTTTCTTT,CASSLARWGSTEAFF
TRBJ2-2,.,.,TRBV19,TGTGCCAGTAGTATGGGAGGTACGGGCACCGGGGAGCTGTTTTTT,CASSMGGTGTGELFF
TRBJ2-3,.,many,TRBV5-1,TGCGCCAGCAGCTTAACTTCAGATACGCAGTATTTT,CASSLTSDTQYF
TRBJ1-2,.,few,TRBV5-6,TGTGCCAGCAGCTGGGACAACTATGGCTACACCTTC,CASSWDNYGYTF
TRBJ2-1,.,.,TRBV21-1,TGTGCCAGCAGCAAAGAAGTACTAGCGGGAAGCTCCTACAATGAGCAGTTCTTC,CASSKEVLAGSSYNEQFF